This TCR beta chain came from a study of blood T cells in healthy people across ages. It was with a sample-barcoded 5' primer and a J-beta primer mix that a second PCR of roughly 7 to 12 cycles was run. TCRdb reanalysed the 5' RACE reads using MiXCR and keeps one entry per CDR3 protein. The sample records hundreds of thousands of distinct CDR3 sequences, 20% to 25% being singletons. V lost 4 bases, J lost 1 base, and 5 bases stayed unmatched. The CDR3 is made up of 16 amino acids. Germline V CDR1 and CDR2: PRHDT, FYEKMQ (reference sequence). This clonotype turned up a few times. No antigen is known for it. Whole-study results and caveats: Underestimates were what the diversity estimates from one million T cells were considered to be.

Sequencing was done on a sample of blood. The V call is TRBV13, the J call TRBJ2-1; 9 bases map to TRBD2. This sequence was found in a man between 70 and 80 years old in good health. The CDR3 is CASSSSGRRSYNEQFF. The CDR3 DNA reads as TGTGCCAGCAGCTCGAGCGGGAGGAGGTCCTACAATGAGCAGTTCTTC.